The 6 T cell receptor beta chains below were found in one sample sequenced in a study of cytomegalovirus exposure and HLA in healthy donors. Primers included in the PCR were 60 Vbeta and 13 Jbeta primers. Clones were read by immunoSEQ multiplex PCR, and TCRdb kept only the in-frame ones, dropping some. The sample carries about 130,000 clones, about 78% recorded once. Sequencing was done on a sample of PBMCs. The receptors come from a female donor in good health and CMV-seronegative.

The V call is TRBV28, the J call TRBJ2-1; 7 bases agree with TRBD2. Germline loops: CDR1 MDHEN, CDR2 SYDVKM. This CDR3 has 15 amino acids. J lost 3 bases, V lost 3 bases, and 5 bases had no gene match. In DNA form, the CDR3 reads TGTGCCAGCAGTTTTGGGGCTAGCGGCTACAATGAGCAGTTCTTC. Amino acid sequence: CASSFGASGYNEQFF.

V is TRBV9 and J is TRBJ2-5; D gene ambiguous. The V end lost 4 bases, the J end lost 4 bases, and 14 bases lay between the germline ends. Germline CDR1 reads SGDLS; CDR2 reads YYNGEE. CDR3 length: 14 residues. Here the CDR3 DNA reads TGTGCCAGCAGCCCAACTGACTCCACAGAGACCCAGTACTTC. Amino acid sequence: CASSPTDSTETQYF.

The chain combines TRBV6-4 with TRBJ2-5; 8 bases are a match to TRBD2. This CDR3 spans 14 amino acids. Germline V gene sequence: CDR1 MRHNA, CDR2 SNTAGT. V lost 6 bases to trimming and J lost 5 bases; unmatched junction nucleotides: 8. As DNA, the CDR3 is TGTGCCAGCAGCCCCCAAGCGGGAGCGGAGACCCAGTACTTC. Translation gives CASSPQAGAETQYF.

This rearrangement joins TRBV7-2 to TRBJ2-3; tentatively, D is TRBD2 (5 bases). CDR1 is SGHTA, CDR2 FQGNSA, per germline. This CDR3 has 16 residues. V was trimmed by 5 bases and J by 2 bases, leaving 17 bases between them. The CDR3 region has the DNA TGTGCCAGCAGCGCTTCGAGTCCGGGGATCACAGATACGCAGTATTTT. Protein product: CASSASSPGITDTQYF.

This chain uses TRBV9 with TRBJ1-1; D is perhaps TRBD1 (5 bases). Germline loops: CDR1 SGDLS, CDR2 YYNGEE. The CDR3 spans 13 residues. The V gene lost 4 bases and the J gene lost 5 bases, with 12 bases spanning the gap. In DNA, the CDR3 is TGTGCCAGCAGCCCCAGGGTAAATACTGAAGCTTTCTTT. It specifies CASSPRVNTEAFF.

The CDR3 here is CASSFGLAGGTGELFF. The DNA of the CDR3 is TGCGCCAGCAGCTTTGGACTAGCGGGAGGCACCGGGGAGCTGTTTTTT. V usage is TRBV5-1 and J usage is TRBJ2-2, with 14 bases aligning to TRBD2. This CDR3 comprises 16 residues. Losses at the gene ends were 2 bases for V and 4 bases for J; bases not matched to a gene: 1. Per the germline V gene, CDR1 is SGHRS and CDR2 is YFSETQ.